One sample yielded the 25 T cell receptor beta chains listed below, sequenced in a study of blood T cell repertoires in COVID-19. Data came from immunoSEQ multiplex PCR; TCRdb stores just in-frame clones and leaves some out. The repertoire holds over 40,000 clones, with roughly 88% as singletons. The source material was peripheral blood. All receptors derive from a human donor in a cohort sampled during active COVID-19.

This chain connects TRBV20-1 to TRBJ2-1; possibly TRBD1 for D (5 bases). Germline V gene data show CDR1 as DFQATT and CDR2 as SNEGSKA (reference sequence). The CDR3 has 11 amino acids. Trimming removed 7 bases at V and 5 bases at J, with 9 bases between. The CDR3 is CSGDRNNEQFF. The DNA of the CDR3 is TGCAGTGGTGACAGAAACAATGAGCAGTTCTTC.

The gene calls are TRBV27 and TRBJ1-6; D gene uncertain. Germline V gene sequence: CDR1 MNHEY, CDR2 SMNVEV (reference sequence). This CDR3 spans 15 amino acids. The CDR3 loop reads CVRRRRVKYNSPLHF. As DNA, the CDR3 is TGTGTCAGGCGGAGGAGGGTAAAATATAATTCACCCCTCCACTTT.

The chain has TRBV5-1 and TRBJ2-2; D remains unclear. The V gene's germline CDR1 is SGHRS and CDR2 YFSETQ. The CDR3 is made up of 13 amino acids. V was cut by 4 bases and J by 7 bases, with 11 bases left in between. DNA of the CDR3: TGCGCCAGCAGCCAGGATTTGGTCGGGGAGCTGTTTTTT. It is translated as CASSQDLVGELFF.

This clone was observed a few times. CDR3 sequence reads: CASGRQGDSPLHF. The CDR3 region has the DNA TGTGCCAGCGGGAGACAGGGGGATTCACCCCTCCACTTT. This chain joins TRBV7-2 and TRBJ1-6; TRBD1 matches 9 bases. CDR3 length: 13 residues. V was clipped by 8 bases and J by 8 bases; unmatched bases: 4. Per the germline V gene, CDR1 is SGHTA and CDR2 is FQGNSA. Variable domain in full (rest from reference TRBV7-2 and TRBJ1-6): GAGVSQSPSNKVTEKGKDVELRCDPISGHTALYWYRQSLGQGLEFLIYFQGNSAPDKSGLPSDRFSAERTGGSVSTLTIQRTQQEDSAVYLCASGRQGDSPLHFGNGTRLTVT.

The CDR3 is CASSSRLDTDTQYF. In DNA, the CDR3 is TGCGCCAGCAGCTCCCGACTAGACACAGATACGCAGTATTTT. V gene TRBV5-1 combines with J gene TRBJ2-3, with D possibly TRBD2 on 6 matching bases. The V and J ends lost 3 bases and 2 bases respectively, with 10 bases between them. CDR3 length: 14 residues. Germline loops: CDR1 SGHRS, CDR2 YFSETQ.

This chain joins TRBV18 and TRBJ2-7; tentatively, D is TRBD1 (6 bases). Between the trimmed V and J ends, which lost 3 bases and 5 bases, there was a span of 14 bases. The CDR3 runs 14 residues. The germline V gene has CDR1 KGHSH and CDR2 LQKENI. The chain's CDR3 is CASSPTPTGDEQYF. CDR3 in DNA: TGTGCCAGCTCACCCACCCCGACAGGCGACGAGCAGTACTTC.

The chain links TRBV5-1 to TRBJ1-5; D unclear. The length of the CDR3 is 14 residues. Germline loops: CDR1 SGHRS, CDR2 YFSETQ. V lost 0 bases to trimming and J lost 3 bases, with 7 bases between them. The CDR3 loop reads CASSLGSANQPQHF. The CDR3 DNA sequence: TGCGCCAGCAGCTTGGGCAGTGCCAATCAGCCCCAGCATTTT.

CDR3 coding DNA: TGTGCCAGCAGCCCACACCCTAGCGGGTCGGCTAATGAGCAGTTCTTC. It yields the protein CASSPHPSGSANEQFF. The rearrangement links TRBV7-6 to TRBJ2-1; TRBD2 matches at 8 bases. V shed 5 bases and J 7 bases; nucleotides not matched to a gene: 13. The CDR3 runs 16 residues. The V gene's germline CDR1 is SGHVS and CDR2 FNYEAQ.

The genes are TRBV6-5 and TRBJ1-5; 9 nucleotides agree with TRBD1. This CDR3 spans 14 amino acids. The J segment lost 6 bases and the V segment lost 6 bases, leaving 6 bases of the junction unmatched. Germline CDR1 MNHEY, CDR2 SVGAGI. The CDR3 loop is CASRPGQGSQPQHF. The CDR3 bases are TGTGCCAGCAGGCCGGGACAGGGAAGTCAGCCCCAGCATTTT.

V gene TRBV3-1 (or the pseudogene TRBV3-2) combines with J gene TRBJ2-2; 12 nucleotides line up with TRBD2. Germline assignment: CDR1 LGHDT and CDR2 YNNKEL (reference sequence). Germline trimming cut 4 bases from V and 2 bases from J; bases unmatched to any gene: 5. CDR3 length: 17 amino acids. DNA of the CDR3: TGTGCCAGCAGCCGGGGACTAGCGGGCTTAAACACCGGGGAGCTGTTTTTT. Encoded protein: CASSRGLAGLNTGELFF.

The chain carries TRBV5-1 and TRBJ2-2; 11 bases align to TRBD1. CDR1 and CDR2 from the germline V gene are SGHRS and YFSETQ. Unmatched junction bases numbered 3, after V lost 5 bases and J lost 6 bases. There are 14 residues in the CDR3. The CDR3 DNA follows: TGCGCCAGCAGAGGGACAGGGGGGGCCGGGGAGCTGTTTTTT. It translates to CASRGTGGAGELFF.

The V call is TRBV10-3, the J call TRBJ2-7, with 9 positions matching TRBD2. Looked up from germline, CDR1 is ENHRY and CDR2 is SYGVKD. V shed 7 bases and J 0 bases; nucleotides not matched to a gene: 4. This CDR3 spans 14 amino acids. DNA for the CDR3: TGTGCCATCACCCCGACTAGCGGCTCCTACGAGCAGTACTTC. It codes for CAITPTSGSYEQYF.

The gene calls are TRBV5-6 and TRBJ1-5; 7 nucleotides align to TRBD1. V gave up 1 base and J gave up 3 bases; unmatched junction bases: 4. CDR3 length equals 15 residues. Germline CDR1 SGHDT, CDR2 YYEEEE. This CDR3 is CASSLYDRVNQPQHF. In DNA form, the CDR3 reads TGTGCCAGCAGCTTGTATGACAGGGTCAATCAGCCCCAGCATTTT.

This clone was seen only a few times. Here the CDR3 DNA reads TGTGCCAGCAGCTTAATTAGGGGCCTAGCGGGAGTCAATGAGCAGTTCTTC. Translation: CASSLIRGLAGVNEQFF. The chain is built from TRBV7-9 and TRBJ2-1; 10 bases fit TRBD2. The CDR3 extends over 17 amino acids. Trimming cost V 2 bases and J 6 bases; bases outside gene matches: 10. In germline, CDR1 is SEHNR, CDR2 FQNEAQ (reference sequence).

This chain connects TRBV7-9 to TRBJ1-1; 10 positions agree with TRBD1. Germline CDR1 is SEHNR and CDR2 is FQNEAQ (reference sequence). The CDR3 is 16 residues long. The J segment lost 2 bases and the V segment lost 4 bases, leaving 7 bases of the junction unmatched. The CDR3 loop reads CASSSRTGGINTEAFF. The CDR3 DNA is TGTGCCAGCAGCTCCCGGACAGGGGGAATTAACACTGAAGCTTTCTTT. Full variable domain (missing parts from reference TRBV7-9 and TRBJ1-1): DTGVSQNPRHKITKRGQNVTFRCDPISEHNRLYWYRQTLGQGPEFLTYFQNEAQLEKSRLLSDRFSAERPKGSFSTLEIQRTEQGDSAMYLCASSSRTGGINTEAFFGQGTRLTVV.

V and J are TRBV2 and TRBJ1-1, with 7 bases aligning to TRBD1. CDR3 length: 14 residues. Per germline, CDR1 SNHLY and CDR2 FYNNEI. The junction had 5 bases not matched to a gene; V was cut back by 6 bases and J by 1 base. CDR3 in DNA: TGTGCCAGCAGGGTAACAGGGGAGAACACTGAAGCTTTCTTT. It encodes CASRVTGENTEAFF.

This chain uses TRBV9 with TRBJ2-2; TRBD2 agrees at 7 bases. Germline lookup yields CDR1 SGDLS and CDR2 YYNGEE. J gave up 0 bases and V 0 bases, and 5 bases lay outside the gene matches. The CDR3 length is 17 residues. CDR3 nucleotides: TGTGCCAGCAGCGTAGGGCGGGAGCGGTCGAACACCGGGGAGCTGTTTTTT. It translates to CASSVGRERSNTGELFF.

The chain combines TRBV4-2 with TRBJ2-1, with 8 nucleotides matching TRBD2. J lost 0 bases, V lost 2 bases, and 6 bases had no gene match. This CDR3 contains 17 residues. Germline V gene lookup returns CDR1 LGHNA and CDR2 YNFKEQ. CDR3 region: CASSQLSGSGSYNEQFF. For the CDR3, the DNA is TGTGCCAGCAGCCAATTAAGCGGGAGCGGCTCCTACAATGAGCAGTTCTTC.

The chain recombines TRBV23-1 with TRBJ1-1, with 9 bases aligning to TRBD1. TRBV23-1 is designated an ORF whose function remains uncertain. V was pared by 6 bases and J by 1 base, with 15 bases of the junction left unmatched. The CDR3 has 18 residues. For the CDR3, the DNA is TGCGCCAGCAGGCAGAACGTCCCGGGACAGGGAACGAACACTGAAGCTTTCTTT. This codes for CASRQNVPGQGTNTEAFF.

The chain has TRBV19 and TRBJ1-1, with D perhaps TRBD1 (5 bases). The CDR3 consists of 16 residues. Germline lookup yields CDR1 LNHDA and CDR2 SQIVND (reference sequence). V was trimmed by 7 bases and J by 5 bases, leaving 23 bases between them. CDR3 loop: CASIGRVNTGLTEAFF. Here the CDR3 DNA reads TGTGCCAGTATTGGGCGGGTGAACACGGGACTAACTGAAGCTTTCTTT.

This clone came up a few times. In nucleotides, the CDR3 is TGTGCCAGCACGGGAGAAGAGGAAAACTACAATGAGCAGTTCTTC. Translation: CASTGEEENYNEQFF. The V gene is TRBV6-5, the J gene TRBJ2-1; D is possibly TRBD2 (6 bases). CDR1 is MNHEY, CDR2 SVGAGI, per germline. The CDR3 is made up of 15 amino acids. Trimming took 7 bases from V and 3 from J, leaving 16 bases between them.

This clone was detected only a few times. The V gene is TRBV10-3, the J gene TRBJ2-7, with 7 bases identical to TRBD2. This CDR3 comprises 16 residues. J was trimmed by 5 bases and V by 0 bases; bases with no gene match: 10. Germline CDR1 ENHRY, CDR2 SYGVKD. Here the CDR3 reads CAISESLGLVNDEQYF. The DNA of the CDR3 is TGTGCCATCAGTGAGTCGTTAGGACTAGTTAACGACGAGCAGTACTTC.

This chain joins TRBV7-2 and TRBJ2-7; D is uncertain. The CDR3 spans 14 residues. Germline V gene lookup returns CDR1 SGHTA and CDR2 FQGNSA. Trimming took off 5 bases at V and 3 bases at J, with 14 bases between the two ends. The CDR3 loop is CASSLVRSNYEQYF. The CDR3 nucleotides read TGTGCCAGCAGCCTAGTGAGATCGAACTACGAGCAGTACTTC.

The J gene is TRBJ1-2, the V gene TRBV30; 7 nucleotides line up with TRBD1. Germline V gene lookup returns CDR1 GTSNPN and CDR2 SVGIG (reference sequence). The CDR3 totals 13 residues. The ends lost 0 bases at V and 5 bases at J; junction bases unmatched: 3. The CDR3, as DNA: TGTGCCTGGAGTGTACCAGGGGGGTATGGCTACACCTTC. This gives the protein CAWSVPGGYGYTF.

J is TRBJ2-7 and V is TRBV10-1; 7 positions match TRBD2. V was clipped by 6 bases and J by 1 base; unmatched bases: 12. The CDR3 contains 16 residues. Germline values: CDR1 WNHNN, CDR2 SYGVQD (reference sequence). CDR3 DNA sequence: TGCGCCAGCAGCGATAGGACCGGGACTACGTCCTACGAGCAGTACTTC. Translating it yields CASSDRTGTTSYEQYF.